This T cell receptor beta chain was observed in a study of identifying expanded T cells in peripheral blood. Broader study findings: Clone count variance between approximately two-week samples rose with total template count. Over two and four weeks, about 15 and 19 clones changed, versus roughly 1.2 between replicates.

From germline, CDR1 is SQVTM and CDR2 ANQGSEA. Trimming stripped 5 bases from V and 2 bases from J, with 22 bases between. This CDR3 contains 16 residues. Turning to this clone: The antigen remains unidentified.

Healthy donors had no documented immune events, such as infections, while sampled. Here immunoSEQ multiplex PCR was the method, and the copy in TCRdb shows in-frame clones only, minus some. The table has some 72,000 clones, roughly 90% seen once. The sample was blood. The gene calls are TRBV29-1 and TRBJ2-7; no firm D call. The TCR originated in a person aged 18 to 69 in good health. CDR3 in amino acids: CSVSLPASPRPYEQYF. The CDR3 nucleotides are TGCAGCGTTTCCCTTCCGGCATCTCCCCGCCCCTACGAGCAGTACTTC.